These 3 T cell receptor beta chains came from one sample sequenced in a study of T-cell memory formation after mild COVID-19. MiXCR, applied by TCRdb to the 5' RACE reads, yields one record per CDR3 protein. The sample lists some 410,000 distinct CDR3 sequences; 20% to 30% were seen once. Sequenced material: PBMCs or a T cell subset sorted from them (not recorded which). These receptors were obtained from an adult woman who had mild COVID-19 (a few samples of this study predate the infection). Cell type and time point are not known.

V usage is TRBV5-8 and J usage is TRBJ2-7; possible D gene TRBD1, 6 bases. The CDR3 totals 14 residues. The ends were cut back, 4 bases at V and 6 bases at J, with 17 bases in the middle. Germline-derived CDR1 and CDR2 are SGHTS and YDEGEE. As DNA, the CDR3 is TGTGCCAGCAGCAGTCACAGGGAATCGGCCGAGCAGTACTTC. Its protein is CASSSHRESAEQYF.

This clonotype was seen a handful of times. The V and J genes are TRBV29-1 and TRBJ2-7; the match to TRBD1 covers 7 bases. J was trimmed by 6 bases and V by 2 bases; bases with no gene match: 7. The CDR3 is 13 residues long. Per the germline V gene, CDR1 is SQVTM and CDR2 is ANQGSEA. CDR3 residues: CSVEWDRGSEQYF. In DNA form, the CDR3 reads TGCAGCGTTGAATGGGACAGAGGTTCCGAGCAGTACTTC.

This clonotype was recorded a few times. The chain has TRBV29-1 and TRBJ2-1; no clear D gene. The CDR3 has 12 amino acids. V shed 6 bases and J shed 6 bases, with 12 bases lying between them. CDR1 is SQVTM, CDR2 ANQGSEA, per germline. CDR3 sequence (DNA): TGCAGCGTCCAGACGGGTCCCAATGAGCAGTTCTTC. Translation: CSVQTGPNEQFF.